The 17 T cell receptor beta chains reported below all come from one sample, sequenced in a study of T cells after posttransplantation cyclophosphamide. Treatment was busulfan-fludarabine conditioning, a marrow graft, and cyclophosphamide on days +3 and +4. TCRdb's table, derived via immunoSEQ multiplex PCR, lists solely in-frame clones and lacks some. The sample has about 7,900 clones, none seen only once. This specimen consisted of PBMCs, obtained after an allogeneic stem cell transplant with post-transplant cyclophosphamide. Receptors originate from a male patient in his thirties who received an allogeneic stem cell transplant from an unrelated donor, was CMV-positive, and had acute and chronic GVHD. Some T cells here may be from the graft donor.

In its sample, this clone was seen many times. V gene TRBV28 combines with J gene TRBJ2-2; D possibly corresponds to TRBD1 (5 bases). V lost 3 bases and J lost 2, with 10 bases in between. The CDR3 consists of 15 residues. Germline CDR1 is MDHEN and CDR2 is SYDVKM. CDR3 loop: CASSFYRINTGELFF. The CDR3 DNA sequence: TGTGCCAGCAGTTTCTACAGGATAAACACCGGGGAGCTGTTTTTT.

The sample holds many counts of this clone. The genes are TRBV19 and TRBJ2-7, with 7 bases aligning to TRBD2. Trimming cost V 5 bases and J 2 bases; bases outside gene matches: 6. This CDR3 spans 14 amino acids. The V gene's germline CDR1 is LNHDA and CDR2 SQIVND (reference sequence). CDR3: CASSASGDTYEQYF. Here the CDR3 DNA reads TGTGCCAGTAGTGCCAGCGGGGATACCTACGAGCAGTACTTC.

This clone has a count of ten or more. The chain joins TRBV6-2 or TRBV6-3 to TRBJ2-7, with 9 bases fitting TRBD2. V trimming: 2 bases; J trimming: 7 bases; junction bases outside the gene matches: 12. The CDR3 totals 16 residues. Germline-derived CDR1 and CDR2 are MNHEY and SVGEGT. The CDR3 region has the DNA TGTGCCAGCAGTTACGGGGCTAGCGGGGATCCGGATGAGCAGTACTTC. Amino acids: CASSYGASGDPDEQYF.

This clone was counted many times. V gene TRBV5-1 combines with J gene TRBJ2-7, with D maybe TRBD2 (6 bases). Deletions cut 3 bases from V and 2 bases from J, with 12 bases between. The CDR3 covers 14 residues. Germline values: CDR1 SGHRS, CDR2 YFSETQ. The CDR3 is CASSSTGTPYEQYF. In DNA form, the CDR3 reads TGCGCCAGCAGCTCCACCGGGACTCCCTACGAGCAGTACTTC.

This clone was recorded at least ten times. The chain has TRBV27 and TRBJ2-1; 11 bases are shared with TRBD2. The V gene's germline CDR1 is MNHEY and CDR2 SMNVEV (reference sequence). CDR3 length: 15 amino acids. The J segment lost 3 bases and the V segment lost 3 bases, leaving 1 base of the junction unmatched. This CDR3 reads CASSLTSGIYNEQFF. The CDR3, as DNA: TGTGCCAGCAGTTTGACTAGCGGGATCTACAATGAGCAGTTCTTC.

This clone has a count of ten or more. This chain uses TRBV19 with TRBJ1-6; 7 bases are shared with TRBD1. The ends lost 7 bases at V and 3 bases at J; junction bases unmatched: 6. From germline, CDR1 is LNHDA and CDR2 SQIVND (reference sequence). CDR3 length: 15 residues. The CDR3 nucleotides are TGTGCCAGTACCCCCCGGGACAGCTATAATTCACCCCTCCACTTT. Its protein is CASTPRDSYNSPLHF.

This clone came up many times. J is TRBJ2-1 and V is TRBV11-3; 10 bases line up with TRBD2. V trimming: 5 bases; J trimming: 1 base; junction bases outside the gene matches: 5. Germline V gives CDR1 SGHNT, CDR2 YENEEA. The CDR3 loop spans 16 amino acids. CDR3 loop: CASSDQAGGSYNEQFF. The CDR3 DNA sequence: TGTGCCAGCAGCGACCAAGCGGGGGGGTCCTACAATGAGCAGTTCTTC.

The chain is built from TRBV11-3 and TRBJ2-7; D is perhaps TRBD1 (5 bases). The CDR3 has 14 amino acids. CDR1 is SGHNT and CDR2 is YENEEA in the germline V gene. The V and J ends lost 4 bases and 1 base respectively, with 11 bases between them. The CDR3: CASSSRALSYEQYF. DNA of the CDR3: TGTGCCAGCAGCTCCAGGGCGCTTTCCTACGAGCAGTACTTC.

This clone was observed many times. This chain links TRBV2 with TRBJ2-1; 9 bases match TRBD1. Germline lookup yields CDR1 SNHLY and CDR2 FYNNEI. V was clipped by 7 bases and J by 6 bases; unmatched bases: 1. This CDR3 region has 12 residues. CDR3 nucleotides: TGTGCCAGCAAGACAGGGGGCAATGAGCAGTTCTTC. This codes for CASKTGGNEQFF.

This clone was detected ten times or more. This rearrangement joins TRBV6-6 to TRBJ2-7; tentative D call: TRBD1 (5 bases). The V gene's germline CDR1 is MNHNY and CDR2 SVGAGI (reference sequence). This CDR3 is built from 13 residues. The ends were cut back, 5 bases at V and 3 bases at J, with 11 bases in the middle. The CDR3 protein is CASSTPTDYEQYF. Here the CDR3 DNA reads TGTGCCAGCAGTACTCCGACAGACTACGAGCAGTACTTC.

This clone was recorded many times. This chain joins TRBV5-4 and TRBJ1-2; 8 bases line up with TRBD1. Germline V gene data show CDR1 as SGHNT and CDR2 as YYREEE (reference sequence). The CDR3 extends over 15 amino acids. The junction had 9 bases not matched to a gene; V was cut back by 4 bases and J by 4 bases. Here the CDR3 DNA reads TGTGCCAGCAGCCAACCGACAGGGGATAGCTATGGCTACACCTTC. Protein product: CASSQPTGDSYGYTF.

The sample holds many counts of this clone. The gene calls are TRBV19 and TRBJ1-2, with TRBD1 as a possible D gene (6 bases). This CDR3 comprises 13 residues. The V and J ends lost 7 bases and 2 bases respectively, with 11 bases between them. CDR1 and CDR2 (germline): LNHDA, SQIVND (reference sequence). The CDR3 loop reads CASTRTENYGYTF. CDR3 sequence (DNA): TGTGCCAGTACTCGGACAGAGAACTATGGCTACACCTTC.

This clone was counted ten times or more. The chain recombines TRBV5-1 with TRBJ2-7; TRBD2 aligns across 8 bases. Germline V gene sequence: CDR1 SGHRS, CDR2 YFSETQ. This CDR3 region has 15 residues. The junction had 9 bases not matched to a gene; V was cut back by 1 base and J by 6 bases. CDR3 in amino acids: CASSLWKAGALEQYF. DNA for the CDR3: TGCGCCAGCAGCTTGTGGAAAGCGGGGGCCCTCGAGCAGTACTTC.

This clone was observed many times. This chain links TRBV24-1 with TRBJ1-5, with TRBD1 identical over 12 bases. The trim removed 4 bases at V and 5 bases at J, leaving 8 bases unmatched. This CDR3 spans 17 amino acids. Germline V CDR1 and CDR2: KGHDR, SFDVKD. The CDR3 loop reads CATSDHGTGGADQPQHF. The CDR3 DNA reads as TGTGCCACCAGTGACCATGGGACAGGGGGCGCGGATCAGCCCCAGCATTTT.

By share, this clone ranks as medium-sized. The V call is TRBV4-3, the J call TRBJ2-2, with 7 bases lining up with TRBD1. J was trimmed by 0 bases and V by 0 bases; bases with no gene match: 4. Germline V gene sequence: CDR1 LGHNA, CDR2 YSLEER. The CDR3 extends over 17 amino acids. The CDR3 DNA follows: TGCGCCAGCAGCCAAGATTCCCAGGGGGCGAACACCGGGGAGCTGTTTTTT. It codes for CASSQDSQGANTGELFF.

Many counts were recorded for this clone. CDR3 residues: CASSFSRAVSDQPQHF. In DNA form, the CDR3 reads TGTGCCAGCAGTTTTTCGCGGGCAGTCTCAGATCAGCCCCAGCATTTT. V gene TRBV12-3 or TRBV12-4 combines with J gene TRBJ1-5; D remains unclear. This CDR3 spans 16 amino acids. V lost 3 bases and J lost 5, with 17 bases in between.

This clone was seen many times. The chain combines TRBV6-1 with TRBJ2-1; D is uncertain. V was shortened by 8 bases and J by 5 bases, with 7 bases between the two germline ends. The CDR3 is 11 residues long. Germline loops: CDR1 MNHNS, CDR2 SASEGT. The CDR3 loop reads CASHFNNEQFF. CDR3 nucleotide sequence: TGTGCCAGCCACTTCAACAATGAGCAGTTCTTC.